Included here is one T cell receptor (beta chain) sequence, with context. Antigen unknown. The junction had 8 bases not matched to a gene; V was cut back by 3 bases and J by 4 bases. There are 15 residues in the CDR3. The germline V gene has CDR1 LNHDA and CDR2 SQIVND (reference sequence). Produced via immunoSEQ multiplex PCR; TCRdb's table is partial and in-frame only. Here the sample spans approximately 9,800 clones, around 78% being singletons. Regarding time point: 2015-2016 season, 7 days after influenza vaccination. Vaccine contraindications, substance abuse, HIV/AIDS, active malignancy and active illness excluded donors. The source of the sample is a study of follicular helper T cells after annual influenza vaccination. Study-level results: Plasmablast frequency change correlated with clonality change in ICOS+CD38+ cTfh.

This clonotype was obtained from an adult who received the influenza vaccine. This rearrangement joins TRBV19 to TRBJ2-5; 7 nucleotides line up with TRBD1. The sequencing used CXCR5- memory CD4+ T cells sorted from blood, collected 7 days after influenza vaccination. The CDR3 nucleotides are TGTGCCAGTAGTATGCGTGACAGGGCCGGAGAGACCCAGTACTTC. This sequence encodes CASSMRDRAGETQYF.